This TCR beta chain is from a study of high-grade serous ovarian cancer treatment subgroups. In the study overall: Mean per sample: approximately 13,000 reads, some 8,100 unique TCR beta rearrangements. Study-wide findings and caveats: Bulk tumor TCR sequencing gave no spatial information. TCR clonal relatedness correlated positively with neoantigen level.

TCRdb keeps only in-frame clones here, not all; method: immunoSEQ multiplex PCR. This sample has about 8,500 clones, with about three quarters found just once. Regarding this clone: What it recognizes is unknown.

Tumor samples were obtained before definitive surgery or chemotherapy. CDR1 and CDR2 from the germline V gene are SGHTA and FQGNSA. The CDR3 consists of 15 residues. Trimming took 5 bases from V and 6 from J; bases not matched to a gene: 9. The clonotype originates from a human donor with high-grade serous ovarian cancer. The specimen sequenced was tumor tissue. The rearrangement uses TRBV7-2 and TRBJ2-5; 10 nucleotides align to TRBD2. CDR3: CASSQTSSGGQTQYF. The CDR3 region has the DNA TGTGCCAGCAGCCAAACTTCTAGCGGGGGTCAGACCCAGTACTTC.